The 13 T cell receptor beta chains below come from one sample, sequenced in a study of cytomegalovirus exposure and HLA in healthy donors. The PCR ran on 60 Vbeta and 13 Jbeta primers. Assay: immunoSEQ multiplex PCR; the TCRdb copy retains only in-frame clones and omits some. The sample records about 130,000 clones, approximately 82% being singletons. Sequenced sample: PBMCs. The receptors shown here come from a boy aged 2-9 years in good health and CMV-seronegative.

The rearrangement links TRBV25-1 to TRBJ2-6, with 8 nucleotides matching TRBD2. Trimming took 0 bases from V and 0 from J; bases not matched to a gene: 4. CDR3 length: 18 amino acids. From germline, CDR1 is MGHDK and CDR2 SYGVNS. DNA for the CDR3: TGTGCCAGCAGTGAATATGGGCGGGGGGACTCTGGGGCCAACGTCCTGACTTTC. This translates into CASSEYGRGDSGANVLTF.

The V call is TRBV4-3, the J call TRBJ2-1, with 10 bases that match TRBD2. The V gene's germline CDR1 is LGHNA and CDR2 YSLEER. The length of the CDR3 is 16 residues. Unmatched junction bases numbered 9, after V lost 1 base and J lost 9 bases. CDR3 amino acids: CASSQGRAGGAFEQFF. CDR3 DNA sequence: TGCGCCAGCAGCCAAGGAAGAGCGGGGGGGGCGTTTGAGCAGTTCTTC.

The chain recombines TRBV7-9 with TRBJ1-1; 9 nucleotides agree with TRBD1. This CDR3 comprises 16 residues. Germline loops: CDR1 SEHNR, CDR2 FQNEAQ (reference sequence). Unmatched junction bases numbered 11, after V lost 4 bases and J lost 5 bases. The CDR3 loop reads CASSYATGGRSTEAFF. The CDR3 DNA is TGTGCCAGCAGCTACGCCACAGGGGGCCGAAGTACTGAAGCTTTCTTT.

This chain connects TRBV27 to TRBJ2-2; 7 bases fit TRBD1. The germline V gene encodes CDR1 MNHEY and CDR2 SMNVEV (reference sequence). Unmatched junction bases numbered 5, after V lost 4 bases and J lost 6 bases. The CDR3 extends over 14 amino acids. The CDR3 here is CASSSPRGPGELFF. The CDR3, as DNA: TGTGCCAGCAGTTCCCCGAGGGGGCCCGGGGAGCTGTTTTTT.

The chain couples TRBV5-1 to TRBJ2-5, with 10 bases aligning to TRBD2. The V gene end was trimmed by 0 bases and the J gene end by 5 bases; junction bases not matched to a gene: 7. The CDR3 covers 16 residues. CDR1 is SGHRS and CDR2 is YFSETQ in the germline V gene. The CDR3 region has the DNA TGCGCCAGCAGCTTGGGTAGCGGGGGGAAGGTCGAGACCCAGTACTTC. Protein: CASSLGSGGKVETQYF.

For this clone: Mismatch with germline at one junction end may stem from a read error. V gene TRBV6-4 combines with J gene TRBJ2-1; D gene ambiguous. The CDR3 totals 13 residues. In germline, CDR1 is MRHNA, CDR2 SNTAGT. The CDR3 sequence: CASSDSHENGQFF. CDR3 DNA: TGTGCCAGCAGTGACTCTCATGAGAATGGGCAGTTCTTC.

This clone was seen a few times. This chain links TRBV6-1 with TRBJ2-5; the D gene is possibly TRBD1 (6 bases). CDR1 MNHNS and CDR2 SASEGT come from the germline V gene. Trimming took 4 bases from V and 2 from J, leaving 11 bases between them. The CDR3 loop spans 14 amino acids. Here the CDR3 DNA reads TGTGCCAGCAGTGGGGGGCCTGGGCAAGAGACCCAGTACTTC. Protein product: CASSGGPGQETQYF.

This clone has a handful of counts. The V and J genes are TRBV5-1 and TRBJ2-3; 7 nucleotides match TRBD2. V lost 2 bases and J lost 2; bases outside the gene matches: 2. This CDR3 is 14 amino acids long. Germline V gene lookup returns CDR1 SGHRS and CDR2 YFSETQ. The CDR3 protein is CASSFGGNTDTQYF. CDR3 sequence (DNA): TGCGCCAGCAGCTTCGGGGGGAACACAGATACGCAGTATTTT.

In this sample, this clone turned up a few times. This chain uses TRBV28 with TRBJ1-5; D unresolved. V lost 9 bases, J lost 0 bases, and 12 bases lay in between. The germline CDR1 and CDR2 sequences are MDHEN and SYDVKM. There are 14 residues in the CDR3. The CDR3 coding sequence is TGTGCCAGTACAGAGGACTATAGCAATCAGCCCCAGCATTTT. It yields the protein CASTEDYSNQPQHF.

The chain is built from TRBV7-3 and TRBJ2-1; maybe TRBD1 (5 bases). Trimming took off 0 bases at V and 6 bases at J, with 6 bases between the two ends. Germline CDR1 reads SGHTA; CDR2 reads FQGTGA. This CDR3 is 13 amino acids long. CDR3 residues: CASSLTGVNEQFF. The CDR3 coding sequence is TGTGCCAGCAGCTTAACAGGGGTCAATGAGCAGTTCTTC.

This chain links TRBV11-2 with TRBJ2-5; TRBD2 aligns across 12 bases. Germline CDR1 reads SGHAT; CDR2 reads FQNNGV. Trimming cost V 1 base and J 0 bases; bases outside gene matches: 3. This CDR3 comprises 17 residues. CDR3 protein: CASSLGTSGAYQETQYF. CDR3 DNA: TGTGCCAGCAGCTTAGGGACTAGCGGGGCATACCAAGAGACCCAGTACTTC.

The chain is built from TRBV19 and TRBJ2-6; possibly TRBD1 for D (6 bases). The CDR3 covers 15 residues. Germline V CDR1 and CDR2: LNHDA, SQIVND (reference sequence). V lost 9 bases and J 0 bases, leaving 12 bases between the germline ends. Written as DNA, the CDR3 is TGTGCCAGGCCGGGACACTCCTCTGGGGCCAACGTCCTGACTTTC. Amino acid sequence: CARPGHSSGANVLTF.

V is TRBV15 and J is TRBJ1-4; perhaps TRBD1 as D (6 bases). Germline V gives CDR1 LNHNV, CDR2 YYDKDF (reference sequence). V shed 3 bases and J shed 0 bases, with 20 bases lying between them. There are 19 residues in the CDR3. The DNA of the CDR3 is TGTGCCACCAGCAGTCTTACAGGGAGCCCGGAAGCAACTAATGAAAAACTGTTTTTT. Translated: CATSSLTGSPEATNEKLFF.